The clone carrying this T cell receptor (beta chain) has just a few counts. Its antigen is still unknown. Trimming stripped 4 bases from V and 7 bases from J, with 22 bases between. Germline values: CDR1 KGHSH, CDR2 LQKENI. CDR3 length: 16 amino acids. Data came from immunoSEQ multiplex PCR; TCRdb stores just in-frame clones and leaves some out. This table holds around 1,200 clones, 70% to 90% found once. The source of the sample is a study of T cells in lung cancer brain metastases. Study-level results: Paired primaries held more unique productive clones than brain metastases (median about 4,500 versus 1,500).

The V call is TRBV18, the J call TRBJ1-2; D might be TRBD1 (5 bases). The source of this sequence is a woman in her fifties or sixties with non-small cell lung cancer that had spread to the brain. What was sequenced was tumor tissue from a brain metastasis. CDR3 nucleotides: TGTGCCAGCTCACAGGGACCGGGACCGCAAATCTCTGGCTACACCTTC. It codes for CASSQGPGPQISGYTF.